Listed here are 4 T cell receptor beta chains from one sample, sequenced in a study of Graves' ophthalmopathy and Graves' hyperthyroidism. Researchers took RNA transcripts and amplified TCR beta CDR3 regions from them. A first-round RT-PCR used HTBI primers, followed by a second-round multiplex PCR. Each CDR3 protein is one row after TCRdb ran MiXCR on the multiplex PCR reads. This repertoire shows around 520,000 distinct CDR3 sequences, roughly 40% found once; its top ten account for around 4%. Sequences were obtained from peripheral blood or thyroid tissue (not recorded which). These receptors all stem from an adult man with Graves' hyperthyroidism.

In this sample, this clonotype turned up once. The rearrangement uses TRBV12-3 or TRBV12-4 and TRBJ1-5; TRBD1 matches at 10 bases. V trimming: 0 bases; J trimming: 6 bases; junction bases outside the gene matches: 8. CDR3 size: 17 residues. The CDR3 is CASSLATGGFTGQPQHF. CDR3 in DNA: TGTGCCAGCAGTTTAGCGACAGGGGGCTTCACCGGTCAGCCCCAGCATTTT.

Ten or more counts support this clonotype. V is TRBV29-1 and J is TRBJ1-3, with D perhaps matching TRBD1 (6 bases). V lost 7 bases, J lost 2 bases, and 12 bases lay in between. CDR1 is SQVTM and CDR2 is ANQGSEA in the germline V gene. This CDR3 has 13 amino acids. This CDR3 reads CSGTQGPGNTIYF. The CDR3 nucleotides read TGCAGCGGGACACAGGGACCTGGAAACACCATATATTTT.

This clonotype was counted at least ten times. One end of the junction fails to match germline, which may point to a read error. The J gene is TRBJ2-7, the V gene TRBV5-1; D unresolved. This CDR3 comprises 12 residues. Germline V lookup: CDR1 SGHRS, CDR2 YFSETQ. The CDR3 bases are TGTGCCAGCAGCTTCGGTACCTACGAGCAGTACTTC. The encoded protein is CASSFGTYEQYF.

This clonotype was observed at least ten times. The chain recombines TRBV25-1 with TRBJ1-4, with 8 bases that match TRBD1. Germline CDR1 and CDR2: MGHDK and SYGVNS. This CDR3 is built from 17 residues. After removal of 3 bases from V and 5 bases from J, the junction contained 11 bases not matched to a gene. The CDR3 DNA is TGTGCCAGCAGTGACCTGAGACAGGGGCTACAGAATGAAAAACTGTTTTTT. This gives the protein CASSDLRQGLQNEKLFF. Combining the CDR3 with reference TRBV25-1 and TRBJ1-4 gives the whole variable domain EADIYQTPRYLVIGTGKKITLECSQTMGHDKMYWYQQDPGMELHLIHYSYGVNSTEKGDLSSESTVSRIRTEHFPLTLESARPSHTSQYLCASSDLRQGLQNEKLFFGSGTQLSVL.